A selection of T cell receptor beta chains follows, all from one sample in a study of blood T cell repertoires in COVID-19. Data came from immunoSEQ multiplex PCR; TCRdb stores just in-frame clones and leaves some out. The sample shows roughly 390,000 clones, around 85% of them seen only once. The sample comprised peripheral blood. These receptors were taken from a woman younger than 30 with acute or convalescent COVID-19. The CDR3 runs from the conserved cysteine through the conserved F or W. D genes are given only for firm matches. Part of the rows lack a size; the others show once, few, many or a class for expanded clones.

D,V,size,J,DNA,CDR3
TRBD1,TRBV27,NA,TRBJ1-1,TGTGCCAGTGGGGAACTAGGGGACAGGGGCGAGCGGGCTTTCTTT,CASGELGDRGERAFF
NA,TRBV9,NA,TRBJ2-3,TGTGCCAGCAGCGTAGACCCCCTACAGGGTTCAGATACGCAGTATTTT,CASSVDPLQGSDTQYF
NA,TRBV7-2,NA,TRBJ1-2,TGTGCCAGCAGCCGCCAGACAGCCACTAACTATGGCTACACCTTC,CASSRQTATNYGYTF
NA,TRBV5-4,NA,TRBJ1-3,TGTGCCAGCAGCTTGGCAACTTCTGGAAACACCATATATTTT,CASSLATSGNTIYF
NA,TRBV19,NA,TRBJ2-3,TGTGCCAGTACCCGGAGGGGCACAGATACGCAGTATTTT,CASTRRGTDTQYF
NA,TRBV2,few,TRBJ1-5,TGTGCCAGCAGCCCCCCGGGGGGCCGGGAAAATCAGCCCCAGCATTTT,CASSPPGGRENQPQHF
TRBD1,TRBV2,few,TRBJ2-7,TGTGCCAGCAGTGTTGGGACAGGGGCCTACGAGCAGTACTTC,CASSVGTGAYEQYF
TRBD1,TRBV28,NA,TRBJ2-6,TGTGCCAGCAGCTTGGGACAGGGGGTCGTCCTGACTTTC,CASSLGQGVVLTF
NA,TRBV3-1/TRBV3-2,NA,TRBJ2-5,TGTGCCAGCAGCCAAGGCGGCGGGTGGGAGGAGACCCAGTACTTC,CASSQGGGWEETQYF
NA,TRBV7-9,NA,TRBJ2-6,TGTGCCAGCACCCCTCCCGGGGCCAACGTCCTGACTTTC,CASTPPGANVLTF
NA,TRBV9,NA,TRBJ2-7,TGTGCCAGCAGCCGGGACACAGCCTACGAGCAGTACTTC,CASSRDTAYEQYF
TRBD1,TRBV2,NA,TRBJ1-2,TGTGCCAGCAGACCCGGGACAGGTTTGTTATATGGCTACACCTTC,CASRPGTGLLYGYTF